This T cell receptor beta chain originates from a study of blood T cells in healthy people across ages. Findings and limits, study-wide: A strong correlation was found between TCR beta diversity and the percentage of naive T cells.

Of note for this clonotype: What it binds is not known.

Trimming left V 6 bases short and J 8 bases short, with 25 bases between. The CDR3 is 16 amino acids. Per germline, CDR1 MNHEY and CDR2 SVGAGI. With a J-beta primer mix and a sample-barcoded 5' primer, a second PCR ran roughly 6 to 11 cycles. One entry per CDR3 protein results from TCRdb running MiXCR on the 5' RACE reads. The table includes 1.5 million to 2 million distinct CDR3 sequences, about 30% detected once. The sequence was obtained from a woman between 25 and 40 years old in good health. The rearrangement uses TRBV6-5 and TRBJ1-1; D unresolved. The sequencing input was blood. CDR3 in amino acids: CASRRRPDVVIREAFF. Written as DNA, the CDR3 is TGTGCCAGCAGACGTCGGCCGGACGTAGTAATCAGAGAAGCTTTCTTT.